The 28 T cell receptor beta chains reported below all come from one sample, sequenced in a study of OX40 agonist ivuxolimab in advanced cancers. Only in-frame clones appear in the TCRdb table, and some are missing; sequencing was by immunoSEQ multiplex PCR. In the table there are 75,000 to 100,000 clones, about 91% of which are singletons. The input for sequencing was CD4+ or CD8+ T cells sorted from blood, taken in a trial of the OX40 agonist ivuxolimab. These receptors were obtained from an adult with an advanced solid tumor such as melanoma, head and neck, liver or kidney cancer.

The V call is TRBV23-1, the J call TRBJ1-2, with D hard to call. TRBV23-1 is recorded as an ORF, its role being uncertain. The CDR3 length is 8 residues. Trimming pared 11 bases from V and 5 bases from J, leaving 3 bases between. For the CDR3, the DNA is TGCGCCCTATATGGCTACACCTTC. Protein sequence: CALYGYTF.

The rearrangement uses TRBV6-4 and TRBJ2-1, with a tentative D call TRBD1 (5 bases). CDR3 length: 12 residues. With 2 bases removed from V and 8 bases from J, the gap between germline ends came to 7 bases. Germline assignment: CDR1 MRHNA and CDR2 SNTAGT. The CDR3 here is CASSDPGYEQFF. Written as DNA, the CDR3 is TGTGCCAGCAGTGACCCAGGGTATGAGCAGTTCTTC.

The CDR3 DNA follows: TGCGCCAGCAGCTTGGTTGCGGGAGGGTACAATGAGCAGTTCTTC. This translates into CASSLVAGGYNEQFF. This chain uses TRBV5-1 with TRBJ2-1; TRBD2 matches 9 bases. Germline V gene sequence: CDR1 SGHRS, CDR2 YFSETQ. CDR3 length: 15 residues. After removal of 0 bases from V and 4 bases from J, the junction contained 2 bases not matched to a gene.

The V and J genes are TRBV10-2 and TRBJ2-3; 7 bases are shared with TRBD2. In germline, CDR1 is WSHSY, CDR2 SAAADI. The length of the CDR3 is 18 residues. J gave up 1 base and V 10 bases, and 20 bases lay outside the gene matches. The CDR3 sequence: CANKFSGVEREGTDTQYF. For the CDR3, the DNA is TGCGCCAACAAATTCTCCGGGGTGGAGCGGGAAGGCACAGATACGCAGTATTTT.

This rearrangement joins TRBV6-5 to TRBJ1-1; D is undetermined. Per the germline V gene, CDR1 is MNHEY and CDR2 is SVGAGI. The germline V and J ends were trimmed by 0 bases and 3 bases, with 11 bases remaining between them. The CDR3 has 15 amino acids. The CDR3 DNA is TGTGCCAGCAGTTACTCTTTTTCTGGGGACACTGAAGCTTTCTTT. This gives the protein CASSYSFSGDTEAFF.

Only one count was recorded for this clone. The J gene is TRBJ2-2, the V gene TRBV28, with 11 bases identical to TRBD2. Trimming at V came to 6 bases and at J to 5 bases, leaving 2 bases not matched to a gene. CDR3 size: 14 residues. From germline, CDR1 is MDHEN and CDR2 SYDVKM. CDR3: CASRLAGATGELFF. The CDR3, as DNA: TGTGCCAGCAGACTAGCGGGAGCGACCGGGGAGCTGTTTTTT.

The J gene is TRBJ2-1, the V gene TRBV30; tentatively, D is TRBD2 (6 bases). Per germline, CDR1 GTSNPN and CDR2 SVGIG (reference sequence). V shed 0 bases and J shed 1 base, with 13 bases lying between them. CDR3 length: 16 residues. The CDR3 is CAWSVLRGASYNEQFF. In DNA form, the CDR3 reads TGTGCCTGGAGTGTACTCCGCGGGGCTTCCTACAATGAGCAGTTCTTC.

Remarks on this clone: Different DNA sequences within this sample yield the same CDR3. This chain links TRBV28 with TRBJ1-5; 7 bases are a match to TRBD1. The CDR3 contains 13 residues. The junction had 1 base not matched to a gene; V was cut back by 6 bases and J by 2 bases. In germline, CDR1 is MDHEN, CDR2 SYDVKM. The CDR3: CASRGQGNQPQHF. CDR3 in DNA: TGTGCCAGCAGAGGACAGGGCAATCAGCCCCAGCATTTT.

This chain uses TRBV7-9 with TRBJ1-5; 7 positions agree with TRBD1. This CDR3 spans 16 amino acids. The V gene end was trimmed by 1 base and the J gene end by 4 bases; junction bases not matched to a gene: 7. CDR1 is SEHNR, CDR2 FQNEAQ, per germline (reference sequence). CDR3 loop: CASSLGQGPDNQPQHF. The DNA of the CDR3 is TGTGCCAGCAGCTTAGGACAGGGACCGGATAATCAGCCCCAGCATTTT.

This rearrangement joins TRBV7-8 to TRBJ2-7; D remains unclear. The CDR3 has 15 residues. Germline-derived CDR1 and CDR2 are SGHVS and FQNEAQ. V dropped 3 bases and J dropped 2 bases, with 14 bases sitting between them. As DNA, the CDR3 is TGTGCCAGCAGCTTTTTAGACAAACCCCCCTACGAGCAGTACTTC. This sequence encodes CASSFLDKPPYEQYF.

CDR3 nucleotides: TGTGCCAGCAGCCAGCTGGGACTAGCGGGTAACAATGAGCAGTTCTTC. Translating it yields CASSQLGLAGNNEQFF. This chain links TRBV14 with TRBJ2-1; 12 bases are a match to TRBD2. Trimming took 3 bases from V and 5 from J; bases not matched to a gene: 5. CDR3 length: 16 residues. Germline V gene lookup returns CDR1 SGHDN and CDR2 FVKESK.

The CDR3 reads CASSGGTGGLNQPQHF. In nucleotides, the CDR3 is TGTGCCAGCAGTGGGGGGACAGGGGGTTTGAATCAGCCCCAGCATTTT. The gene calls are TRBV6-6 and TRBJ1-5; 11 bases line up with TRBD1. CDR3 length equals 16 residues. V lost 5 bases and J lost 4; bases outside the gene matches: 7. Germline V lookup: CDR1 MNHNY, CDR2 SVGAGI (reference sequence).

This clone has more than one count but fewer than ten. The DNA for the CDR3 is TGTGCCAGCAGCATAAATCCAGGGGGTCAGCCCCAGCATTTT. It encodes CASSINPGGQPQHF. This chain uses TRBV7-2 with TRBJ1-5; TRBD1 aligns across 7 bases. The CDR3 spans 14 residues. The trim removed 5 bases at V and 6 bases at J, leaving 7 bases unmatched. The germline CDR1 and CDR2 sequences are SGHTA and FQGNSA.

Only one count was recorded for this clone. The chain carries TRBV28 and TRBJ1-1; D gene ambiguous. Germline assignment: CDR1 MDHEN and CDR2 SYDVKM. Trimming stripped 5 bases from V and 10 bases from J, with 17 bases between. The CDR3 has 13 residues. CDR3 residues: CASSPTRGRGAFF. The CDR3, as DNA: TGTGCCAGCAGTCCGACCCGGGGTCGGGGAGCTTTCTTT. The variable domain in full, completed from reference TRBV28 and TRBJ1-1, reads DVKVTQSSRYLVKRTGEKVFLECVQDMDHENMFWYRQDPGLGLRLIYFSYDVKMKEKGDIPEGYSVSREKKERFSLILESASTNQTSMYLCASSPTRGRGAFFGQGTRLTVV.

This chain links TRBV4-2 with TRBJ2-5, with TRBD2 matching 7 bases. The junction had 15 bases not matched to a gene; V was cut back by 0 bases and J by 5 bases. This CDR3 spans 18 amino acids. Germline V gene lookup returns CDR1 LGHNA and CDR2 YNFKEQ. The chain's CDR3 is CASSQDGGGAGEWETQYF. CDR3 bases: TGTGCCAGCAGCCAAGATGGGGGAGGGGCAGGCGAGTGGGAGACCCAGTACTTC.

This chain links TRBV7-3 with TRBJ2-2; either TRBD1 or TRBD2 may supply D (5 bases each). CDR3 length equals 17 residues. CDR1 is SGHTA, CDR2 FQGTGA, per germline. Trimming cost V 1 base and J 0 bases, with 12 bases left between them. The CDR3 DNA is TGTGCCAGCAGCTTAAGGGGCGGGCTCGCGAACACCGGGGAGCTGTTTTTT. Translation: CASSLRGGLANTGELFF.

The rearrangement links TRBV28 to TRBJ1-3, with TRBD1 identical over 9 bases. This CDR3 spans 15 amino acids. Germline V gene sequence: CDR1 MDHEN, CDR2 SYDVKM. J lost 3 bases, V lost 6 bases, and 6 bases had no gene match. The CDR3 DNA reads TGTGCCAGCAGGCCCACAGGGGGCGGTGGAAACACCATATATTTT. Residues: CASRPTGGGGNTIYF.

The chain joins TRBV30 to TRBJ2-3; TRBD2 agrees at 10 bases. Germline assignment: CDR1 GTSNPN and CDR2 SVGIG (reference sequence). The J segment lost 7 bases and the V segment lost 3 bases, leaving 4 bases of the junction unmatched. This CDR3 is 13 amino acids long. The CDR3 DNA follows: TGTGCCTGGAGGGAGACTAGCGGGTATACGCAGTATTTT. It codes for CAWRETSGYTQYF.

V gene TRBV5-1 combines with J gene TRBJ1-4; D unresolved. V lost 1 base and J 1 base, leaving 8 bases between the germline ends. This CDR3 spans 15 amino acids. CDR1 SGHRS and CDR2 YFSETQ come from the germline V gene. CDR3 sequence: CASSLYSGTNEKLFF. CDR3 nucleotide sequence: TGCGCCAGCAGCTTGTACTCTGGAACTAATGAAAAACTGTTTTTT.

The count of this clone is one. V usage is TRBV6-5 and J usage is TRBJ2-1; D is ambiguous. The CDR3 covers 11 residues. Trimming cost V 11 bases and J 9 bases, with 14 bases left between them. The germline V gene has CDR1 MNHEY and CDR2 SVGAGI. CDR3 DNA sequence: TGTGCCGGGTCAAAGTCGGGTGAGCAGTTCTTC. This translates into CAGSKSGEQFF.

The chain joins TRBV16 to TRBJ2-7; 8 nucleotides agree with TRBD1. Germline CDR1 reads KGHSY; CDR2 reads FQNENV. Trimming removed 4 bases from V and 6 bases from J; junction bases left unmatched: 5. The CDR3 runs 13 residues. CDR3 amino acids: CASSRDRTSEQYF. The CDR3, as DNA: TGTGCCAGCAGCCGGGACAGGACAAGCGAGCAGTACTTC.

V is TRBV6-6 and J is TRBJ2-7, with D hard to call. V lost 2 bases and J 4 bases, leaving 9 bases between the germline ends. This CDR3 has 13 amino acids. The V gene's germline CDR1 is MNHNY and CDR2 SVGAGI (reference sequence). CDR3 coding DNA: TGTGCCAGCAGTTACGCACGAACTTACGAGCAGTACTTC. Translating gives CASSYARTYEQYF.

The V and J genes are TRBV6-5 and TRBJ1-2; D is ambiguous. The CDR3 totals 13 residues. The V end lost 6 bases, the J end lost 4 bases, and 12 bases lay between the germline ends. Germline CDR1 and CDR2: MNHEY and SVGAGI. The chain's CDR3 is CASSVEPSYGYTF. CDR3 bases: TGTGCCAGCAGCGTCGAACCCTCCTATGGCTACACCTTC.

The V call is TRBV7-3, the J call TRBJ2-6, with 9 positions matching TRBD1. The CDR3 length is 22 residues. The trim removed 2 bases at V and 2 bases at J, leaving 19 bases unmatched. Germline V gene sequence: CDR1 SGHTA, CDR2 FQGTGA. The CDR3 DNA follows: TGTGCCAGCAGCTTACAAGGTCGGGTTCGGGACAGGGAAGCCCCTGGGGCCAACGTCCTGACTTTC. This gives the protein CASSLQGRVRDREAPGANVLTF.

This clone was seen only once. The J gene is TRBJ1-4, the V gene TRBV9; TRBD1 agrees at 12 bases. The V and J ends lost 2 bases and 7 bases, in that order; junction bases with no gene match: 9. Per the germline V gene, CDR1 is SGDLS and CDR2 is YYNGEE. This CDR3 comprises 17 residues. DNA for the CDR3: TGTGCCAGCAGCGTCGGGACAGGGGGCATACTTGGTGAAAAACTGTTTTTT. As protein: CASSVGTGGILGEKLFF.

The chain links TRBV4-1 to TRBJ2-1; perhaps TRBD2 as D (5 bases). Trimming shortened V by 3 bases and J by 0 bases, and 18 bases separated the two germline ends. The CDR3 runs 18 residues. Germline assignment: CDR1 MGHRA and CDR2 YSYEKL. The CDR3 sequence: CASSQASSFPSSYNEQFF. The DNA of the CDR3 is TGCGCCAGCAGCCAGGCCTCTAGCTTCCCGAGCTCCTACAATGAGCAGTTCTTC.

The chain joins TRBV28 to TRBJ2-7; D is possibly TRBD1 (6 bases). The CDR3 runs 14 residues. V was shortened by 3 bases and J by 2 bases, with 11 bases between the two germline ends. The germline V gene has CDR1 MDHEN and CDR2 SYDVKM. The CDR3 DNA is TGTGCCAGCAGTTTCTTGGACAGAACCTACGAGCAGTACTTC. Its protein product is CASSFLDRTYEQYF.

The chain links TRBV30 to TRBJ1-6, with D uncertain. CDR3 length: 15 amino acids. Trimming removed 4 bases from V and 7 bases from J, with 17 bases in between. Germline loops: CDR1 GTSNPN, CDR2 SVGIG (reference sequence). The CDR3 nucleotides are TGTGCCTGGACCGCGGGCCTTGGCCGGAATTCACCCCTCCACTTT. This translates into CAWTAGLGRNSPLHF.